One and the same sample provided the 9 T cell receptor beta chains below, sequenced in a study of shared clonotypes between healthy human individuals (TCRdb year 2020). The library was built by means of the immunoSEQ multiplex PCR assay. Imported from immuneACCESS, the table was reduced by TCRdb to in-frame sequences with V and J called. These copies leave out some clones; in studies compared against another copy, an unresolved V gene accounts for under half, and the cause of the remainder is not known. The sample table contains almost 750,000 clones; only one count was recorded for roughly 72% of them. The ten largest make up 1.8% of the sample. The sequencing input was memory CD4+ T cells sorted from blood. The cell subset or site label here, explained by the study, means: CD45RA-negative fraction. These TCRs come from a woman aged 30 to 39 in good health.

The chain combines TRBV19 with TRBJ1-1; D possibly corresponds to TRBD1 (5 bases). The germline V gene has CDR1 LNHDA and CDR2 SQIVND (reference sequence). V lost 5 bases and J 2 bases, leaving 15 bases between the germline ends. This CDR3 has 15 amino acids. The CDR3 loop is CASSPVTTGNTEAFF. As DNA, the CDR3 is TGTGCCAGTAGTCCCGTAACAACAGGAAACACTGAAGCTTTCTTT.

The rearrangement uses TRBV18 and TRBJ2-7; no clear D. The CDR3 is 12 residues long. Germline CDR1 and CDR2: KGHSH and LQKENI. The V gene lost 2 bases and the J gene lost 2 bases, with 4 bases spanning the gap. The CDR3 protein is CASSPGAYEQYF. The CDR3 DNA reads TGTGCCAGCTCACCAGGGGCCTACGAGCAGTACTTC.

V gene TRBV23-1 combines with J gene TRBJ2-5; 9 nucleotides match TRBD1. TRBV23-1 is placed among ORFs of uncertain function. With 2 bases clipped from V and 1 base from J, the junction kept 8 bases outside the gene matches. The CDR3 has 17 amino acids. The CDR3 DNA is TGCGCCAGCAGTCAAAAAGGGACAGGGCCCACCCAAGAGACCCAGTACTTC. It yields the protein CASSQKGTGPTQETQYF.

The chain uses TRBV5-1 and TRBJ1-1; 7 nucleotides line up with TRBD1. The CDR3 totals 14 residues. The germline CDR1 and CDR2 sequences are SGHRS and YFSETQ. V shed 2 bases and J 4 bases; nucleotides not matched to a gene: 5. The CDR3 is CASSLGTVFTEAFF. In nucleotides, the CDR3 is TGCGCCAGCAGCTTAGGGACAGTCTTCACTGAAGCTTTCTTT.

V usage is TRBV7-3 and J usage is TRBJ1-2; a possible D gene is TRBD1 (6 bases). V dropped 5 bases and J dropped 6 bases, with 22 bases sitting between them. This CDR3 region has 16 residues. CDR1 and CDR2 (germline): SGHTA, FQGTGA. The CDR3 sequence is CASSPRAGGGVDGYTF. In DNA form, the CDR3 reads TGTGCCAGCAGCCCACGGGCCGGAGGGGGAGTAGATGGCTACACCTTC.

This clone was counted a few times. V is TRBV15 and J is TRBJ1-1; 10 positions match TRBD1. The V segment lost 0 bases and the J segment 0 bases; nucleotides outside the gene matches: 10. Germline values: CDR1 LNHNV, CDR2 YYDKDF (reference sequence). CDR3 length equals 19 residues. CDR3 in amino acids: CATSRDLRGQGQLNTEAFF. In DNA, the CDR3 is TGTGCCACCAGCAGAGATCTTAGGGGACAGGGGCAATTGAACACTGAAGCTTTCTTT.

This clone occurred a few times. In DNA, the CDR3 is TGTGCCAGCAGTTACTCGATGGCAGGGGGAGCCTACGAGCAGTACTTC. Translated, it gives CASSYSMAGGAYEQYF. The gene calls are TRBV6-5 and TRBJ2-7; 7 bases fit TRBD1. With V trimmed by 0 bases and J by 2 bases, 7 bases remained unmatched. The CDR3 extends over 16 amino acids. Per the germline V gene, CDR1 is MNHEY and CDR2 is SVGAGI.

This chain joins TRBV30 and TRBJ1-5, with a possible D match to TRBD1 (5 bases). Germline loops: CDR1 GTSNPN, CDR2 SVGIG (reference sequence). This CDR3 has 14 residues. Trimming pared 3 bases from V and 5 bases from J, leaving 14 bases between. The chain's CDR3 is CAWRGPGRDQPQHF. The CDR3 nucleotides read TGTGCCTGGAGGGGGCCCGGGAGGGATCAGCCCCAGCATTTT.

This clone was counted only a few times. The chain carries TRBV29-1 and TRBJ1-2; tentatively, D is TRBD1 (6 bases). The germline gives CDR1 SQVTM, CDR2 ANQGSEA. The CDR3 length is 13 residues. V was trimmed by 8 bases and J by 4 bases, leaving 17 bases between them. CDR3 in DNA: TGCAGCTTCTACAGGGTTAGGGGCTATGGCTACACCTTC. Protein product: CSFYRVRGYGYTF.